A selection of T cell receptor beta chains follows, all from one sample in a study of PD-L1 blockade in urothelial cancer. Method: immunoSEQ multiplex PCR; TCRdb's copy keeps in-frame clones and lacks some. This sample has more than 95,000 clones; about 89% occur once, and the top ten carry 1.5% to 2%. The sample in question was PBMCs, obtained around atezolizumab (anti-PD-L1) treatment. These receptors all come from a man in his 60s with urothelial cancer. Each CDR3 is given with its conserved first and last residue. A D gene is named only where the DNA matches it firmly. The listing skips clone size in some rows; elsewhere it reads once, few, many or a size class.

v_call	d_call	j_call	clone_size	cdr3_aa	cdr3_nt
TRBV29-1	NA	TRBJ2-7	NA	CSTRQASDEQYF	TGCAGCACCCGACAGGCATCAGACGAGCAGTACTTC
TRBV7-3	NA	TRBJ1-6	NA	CASSVGGPNSPLHF	TGTGCCAGCAGCGTTGGGGGCCCCAATTCACCCCTCCACTTT
TRBV6-6	TRBD1	TRBJ2-3	NA	CASSTGTGTDTQYF	TGTGCCAGCAGTACCGGGACAGGCACAGATACGCAGTATTTT
TRBV7-3	TRBD2	TRBJ2-3	NA	CASSQGLAGGASTDTQYF	TGTGCCAGCAGCCAGGGACTAGCGGGGGGAGCTAGCACAGATACGCAGTATTTT
TRBV4-2	NA	TRBJ2-5	NA	CASSQDGGRAETQYF	TGTGCCAGCAGCCAAGATGGGGGCCGAGCGGAGACCCAGTACTTC
TRBV6-5	NA	TRBJ2-3	NA	CASRVARGLDTQYF	TGTGCCAGCAGGGTAGCCAGGGGCCTAGATACGCAGTATTTT
TRBV5-4	TRBD2	TRBJ2-5	NA	CASSPGLAGGGEETQYF	TGTGCCAGCAGCCCGGGACTAGCGGGAGGCGGGGAAGAGACCCAGTACTTC
TRBV10-3	TRBD2	TRBJ2-1	NA	CAISEFGLAGVYNEQFF	TGTGCCATCAGTGAGTTTGGACTAGCGGGAGTCTACAATGAGCAGTTCTTC
TRBV11-2	NA	TRBJ2-1	NA	CASSLAYRYNEQFF	TGTGCCAGCAGCTTAGCATATCGGTACAATGAGCAGTTCTTC
TRBV12-5	NA	TRBJ1-1	few	CASGLALNTEAFF	TGTGCTAGTGGTTTAGCCCTAAACACTGAAGCTTTCTTT
TRBV6-1	NA	TRBJ2-7	few	CASSEARSPPSYEQYF	TGTGCCAGCAGTGAAGCTAGGAGCCCCCCCTCCTACGAGCAGTACTTC
TRBV19	TRBD1	TRBJ2-2	NA	CASSPGTANTGELFF	TGTGCCAGTAGTCCAGGGACAGCGAACACCGGGGAGCTGTTTTTT
TRBV11-2	NA	TRBJ2-7	NA	CASSLSRQNSYEQYF	TGTGCCAGCAGCTTATCCCGACAGAATTCCTACGAGCAGTACTTC
TRBV5-4	NA	TRBJ2-7	NA	CARLGYEQYF	TGTGCCAGACTTGGTTACGAGCAGTACTTC
TRBV19	NA	TRBJ1-2	NA	CASSIESASYGYTF	TGTGCCAGTAGTATAGAGTCCGCCAGTTATGGCTACACCTTC
TRBV6-5	TRBD1	TRBJ1-6	NA	CASREGGLNSPLHF	TGTGCCAGCAGAGAAGGGGGCCTTAATTCACCCCTCCACTTT
TRBV5-6	TRBD1	TRBJ1-1	NA	CASSLFQTGGVNTEAFF	TGTGCCAGCAGCTTATTTCAAACAGGGGGAGTTAACACTGAAGCTTTCTTT
TRBV2	TRBD1	TRBJ1-5	NA	CASSNLGAGGPQHF	TGTGCCAGCAGTAACTTGGGAGCAGGGGGGCCCCAGCATTTT
TRBV5-4	NA	TRBJ1-3	NA	CASSSGLRSTGNTIYF	TGTGCCAGCAGCTCAGGTTTAAGGTCAACTGGAAACACCATATATTTT
TRBV11-2	NA	TRBJ2-1	NA	CASSPLGLASYNEQFF	TGTGCCAGCAGCCCGTTAGGCCTAGCCTCCTACAATGAGCAGTTCTTC
TRBV5-1	TRBD2	TRBJ2-1	NA	CASSPTGGTSNNEQFF	TGCGCCAGCAGCCCAACGGGAGGGACTAGTAACAATGAGCAGTTCTTC
TRBV7-3	TRBD2	TRBJ2-2	NA	CASSASGGASGELFF	TGTGCCAGCAGTGCTAGCGGGGGGGCGTCCGGGGAGCTGTTTTTT
TRBV7-9	NA	TRBJ2-5	NA	CASSLRAGKETQYF	TGTGCCAGCAGCTTAAGAGCAGGGAAAGAGACCCAGTACTTC
TRBV5-1	NA	TRBJ2-1	NA	CASSLGPVDEQFF	TGCGCCAGCAGCTTGGGGCCAGTGGATGAGCAGTTCTTC
TRBV7-2	NA	TRBJ2-2	NA	CASSLNPRGNTGELFF	TGTGCCAGCAGCTTAAACCCCCGGGGGAACACCGGGGAGCTGTTTTTT
TRBV30	TRBD2	TRBJ2-5	NA	CAWSVGGLAGARETQYF	TGTGCCTGGTCCGTGGGGGGACTAGCGGGAGCCCGGGAGACCCAGTACTTC